This entry lists 6 T cell receptor beta chains sequenced from one sample in a study of blood T cell repertoires in COVID-19. Some clones are missing from TCRdb's copy, which holds only in-frame ones; the method was immunoSEQ multiplex PCR. The table records about 330,000 clones, 80% to 90% of them present only once. The specimen was PBMCs or T cells enriched from blood (not recorded which). Receptor source: a man aged 30 to 39 who had recovered from COVID-19.

The genes are TRBV28 and TRBJ1-1, with D maybe TRBD1 (5 bases). CDR1 is MDHEN, CDR2 SYDVKM, per germline. V was trimmed by 2 bases and J by 5 bases, leaving 18 bases between them. This CDR3 region has 16 residues. The CDR3 DNA reads TGTGCCAGCAGTTTACCACGGGGGGAGGGAGGGACTGAAGCTTTCTTT. It translates to CASSLPRGEGGTEAFF.

The chain has TRBV6-2 or TRBV6-3 and TRBJ2-2; possible D gene TRBD2, 7 bases. The CDR3 length is 16 residues. Germline CDR1 MNHEY, CDR2 SVGEGT. Trimming cost V 2 bases and J 4 bases, with 14 bases left between them. CDR3: CASSYRAGAFTGELFF. The CDR3 DNA reads TGTGCCAGCAGTTACAGGGCGGGGGCCTTCACCGGGGAGCTGTTTTTT.

The J gene is TRBJ1-1, the V gene TRBV13, with unresolved D. CDR1 and CDR2 from the germline V gene are PRHDT and FYEKMQ (reference sequence). V lost 5 bases and J 3 bases, leaving 13 bases between the germline ends. The CDR3 totals 14 residues. The CDR3 DNA is TGTGCCAGCAGCCCCCGGAGTGGGTACACTGAAGCTTTCTTT. It codes for CASSPRSGYTEAFF.

J is TRBJ2-7 and V is TRBV4-2; 9 bases fit TRBD1. The CDR3 has 17 amino acids. Germline V gene data show CDR1 as LGHNA and CDR2 as YNFKEQ. V gave up 0 bases and J gave up 6 bases; unmatched junction bases: 12. CDR3 nucleotide sequence: TGTGCCAGCAGCCAAGATCGGCGTCGACAGGGGGGGGGCGAGCAGTACTTC. Translating it yields CASSQDRRRQGGGEQYF.

The CDR3 nucleotides read TGTGCCAGCAGCATGCGACTAGCGGGAAGCACAGATACGCAGTATTTT. It specifies CASSMRLAGSTDTQYF. This rearrangement joins TRBV21-1 to TRBJ2-3; the table gives TRBD2 as D, unverified against the DNA. TRBV21-1 corresponds to a pseudogene. This CDR3 region has 16 residues.

The J gene is TRBJ1-2, the V gene TRBV30; 7 positions agree with TRBD1. CDR3 length: 13 amino acids. CDR1 is GTSNPN and CDR2 is SVGIG in the germline V gene (reference sequence). Trimming cost V 2 bases and J 4 bases; bases outside gene matches: 4. In DNA, the CDR3 is TGTGCCTGGAGTAAGAGACAGGGCTATGGCTACACCTTC. Its protein product is CAWSKRQGYGYTF.